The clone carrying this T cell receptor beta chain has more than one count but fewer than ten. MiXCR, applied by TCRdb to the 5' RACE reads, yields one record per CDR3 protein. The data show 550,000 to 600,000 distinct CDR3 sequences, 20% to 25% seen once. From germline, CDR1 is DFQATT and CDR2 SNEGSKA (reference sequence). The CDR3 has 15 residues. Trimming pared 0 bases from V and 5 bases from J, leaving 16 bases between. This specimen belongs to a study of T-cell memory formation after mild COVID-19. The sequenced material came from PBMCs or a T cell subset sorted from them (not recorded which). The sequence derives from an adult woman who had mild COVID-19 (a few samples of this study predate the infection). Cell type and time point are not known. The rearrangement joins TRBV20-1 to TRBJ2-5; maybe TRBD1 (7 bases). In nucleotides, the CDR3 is TGCAGTGCTAGAGATGGAGGGGGCGCCGAGGAGACCCAGTACTTC. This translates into CSARDGGGAEETQYF.